A selection of T cell receptor beta chains follows, all from one sample in a study of response to subunit inactivated influenza vaccine. One entry per CDR3 protein, called by TCRdb with MiXCR from the RT-PCR reads. Here the sample spans about 190,000 distinct CDR3 sequences, approximately 15% being singletons. The sample consisted of CD8+ T cells sorted from PBMCs, taken 4 to 6 days after vaccination. The receptors derive from a man between 50 and 59 years old who received an inactivated influenza vaccine. Each CDR3 is given with its conserved first and last residue. D genes are given only for firm matches. Clone size is not always given. Where it is, it says once, few, many or a class for expanded clones.

CDR3aa: CSVRAADRYEQYF
abundance: many
d_gene: .
len: 13
v_gene: TRBV29-1
j_gene: TRBJ2-7

CDR3aa: CASSFSGIGADTQYF
abundance: .
d_gene: TRBD2
len: 15
v_gene: TRBV9
j_gene: TRBJ2-3

CDR3aa: CASSSRPRGHYNEQFF
abundance: few
d_gene: .
len: 16
v_gene: TRBV7-3
j_gene: TRBJ2-1

CDR3aa: CSARVTGSDQPQHF
abundance: few
d_gene: TRBD1
len: 14
v_gene: TRBV20-1
j_gene: TRBJ1-5

CDR3aa: CASSPIRGPYNSPLHF
abundance: .
d_gene: .
len: 16
v_gene: TRBV27
j_gene: TRBJ1-6

CDR3aa: CSARLGPRQPQHF
abundance: few
d_gene: .
len: 13
v_gene: TRBV20-1
j_gene: TRBJ1-5

CDR3aa: CASSSTTSGSTNEQFF
abundance: .
d_gene: TRBD2
len: 16
v_gene: TRBV7-9
j_gene: TRBJ2-1

CDR3aa: CASSPGGWAYEQYF
abundance: many
d_gene: TRBD2
len: 14
v_gene: TRBV12-3/TRBV12-4
j_gene: TRBJ2-7

CDR3aa: CASSLGLAGDPDTQYF
abundance: few
d_gene: TRBD2
len: 16
v_gene: TRBV4-2
j_gene: TRBJ2-3

CDR3aa: CASSSVTGWSGELFF
abundance: few
d_gene: .
len: 15
v_gene: TRBV11-2
j_gene: TRBJ2-2

CDR3aa: CSASSGEWSPLHF
abundance: few
d_gene: .
len: 13
v_gene: TRBV20-1
j_gene: TRBJ1-6

CDR3aa: CASSHPVGEGYTGELFF
abundance: few
d_gene: .
len: 17
v_gene: TRBV7-8
j_gene: TRBJ2-2

CDR3aa: CAISESGRENNEQFF
abundance: .
d_gene: .
len: 15
v_gene: TRBV10-3
j_gene: TRBJ2-1

CDR3aa: CASSLVGRVKYF
abundance: .
d_gene: .
len: 12
v_gene: TRBV5-1
j_gene: TRBJ2-4

CDR3aa: CASSQRGRLDPYEQYF
abundance: .
d_gene: .
len: 16
v_gene: TRBV5-6
j_gene: TRBJ2-7

CDR3aa: CASSSTPRTYEQYF
abundance: many
d_gene: .
len: 14
v_gene: TRBV11-1
j_gene: TRBJ2-7

CDR3aa: CASSLPAGPLRGLEPDTQYF
abundance: few
d_gene: TRBD1
len: 20
v_gene: TRBV11-1
j_gene: TRBJ2-3

CDR3aa: CASSLAGALSGKDTQYF
abundance: .
d_gene: .
len: 17
v_gene: TRBV7-9
j_gene: TRBJ2-3

CDR3aa: CASSFSGGAGETQYF
abundance: few
d_gene: TRBD2
len: 15
v_gene: TRBV12-3/TRBV12-4
j_gene: TRBJ2-5

CDR3aa: CATSRGTFNTEAFF
abundance: many
d_gene: .
len: 14
v_gene: TRBV15
j_gene: TRBJ1-1

CDR3aa: CASSQDARNTDTQYF
abundance: .
d_gene: .
len: 15
v_gene: TRBV4-2
j_gene: TRBJ2-3

CDR3aa: CASSLRSEAFF
abundance: .
d_gene: .
len: 11
v_gene: TRBV5-8
j_gene: TRBJ1-1

CDR3aa: CASSQAGNQPQHF
abundance: .
d_gene: .
len: 13
v_gene: TRBV3-1
j_gene: TRBJ1-5